The 5 T cell receptor beta chains below were found in one sample sequenced in a study of cytomegalovirus exposure and HLA in healthy donors. Vbeta (60) and Jbeta (13) primers were used in the PCR. The protocol was immunoSEQ multiplex PCR, while the TCRdb copy is restricted to in-frame clones and leaves out a portion. The sample table sets out over 65,000 clones. The sequenced sample consisted of PBMCs. The source of these receptors is a woman aged 25-40 years in good health and CMV-seronegative.

V gene TRBV5-4 combines with J gene TRBJ1-1; D is possibly TRBD1 (5 bases). The CDR3 has 16 amino acids. CDR1 SGHNT and CDR2 YYREEE come from the germline V gene (reference sequence). V was pared by 2 bases and J by 5 bases, with 19 bases between. The CDR3 sequence is CASSLMAGRRWTEAFF. The CDR3 coding sequence is TGTGCCAGCAGCTTAATGGCAGGGCGAAGGTGGACTGAAGCTTTCTTT.

The chain links TRBV6-5 to TRBJ2-5; D remains unclear. The CDR3 runs 11 residues. V lost 6 bases to trimming and J lost 5 bases, with 7 bases between them. CDR1 MNHEY and CDR2 SVGAGI come from the germline V gene. The CDR3 nucleotides are TGTGCCAGCAGGCGTCTTGAGACCCAGTACTTC. Amino acid sequence: CASRRLETQYF.

The gene calls are TRBV30 and TRBJ2-7; a weak D match, TRBD1 (5 bases). Germline V gene sequence: CDR1 GTSNPN, CDR2 SVGIG (reference sequence). V was cut by 2 bases and J by 2 bases, with 13 bases left in between. This CDR3 has 14 residues. The CDR3 is CAWSRGGHPYEQYF. In DNA form, the CDR3 reads TGTGCCTGGAGTAGGGGCGGACACCCCTACGAGCAGTACTTC.

J is TRBJ2-7 and V is TRBV30; D is unresolved. The germline V gene encodes CDR1 GTSNPN and CDR2 SVGIG (reference sequence). CDR3 length: 14 amino acids. The V end was cut by 2 bases, the J end by 2 bases, with 13 bases between. The CDR3 region has the DNA TGTGCCTGGAGTTCCTCAAGGAGCGCCTACGAGCAGTACTTC. Translating it yields CAWSSSRSAYEQYF.

The chain recombines TRBV19 with TRBJ1-1; D may be TRBD1 (5 bases). The CDR3 has 14 residues. V was clipped by 8 bases and J by 3 bases, with 16 bases between them. The germline gives CDR1 LNHDA, CDR2 SQIVND (reference sequence). Here the CDR3 reads CASSVGTRDTEAFF. For the CDR3, the DNA is TGTGCCAGTTCCGTGGGGACTCGGGACACTGAAGCTTTCTTT.